This T cell receptor beta chain was identified in a study of cytomegalovirus exposure and HLA in healthy donors. Regarding the study as a whole: Roughly uniform depth of sequencing across donors was assumed in presence/absence analyses. Generally TCR sequences proved uncommon, though certain public TCRs appeared in numerous donors.

The germline CDR1 and CDR2 sequences are MDHEN and SYDVKM. This CDR3 contains 16 residues. The junction had 9 bases not matched to a gene; V was cut back by 4 bases and J by 0 bases. Primers: 60 Vbeta forward and 13 Jbeta reverse. The repertoire was sequenced with immunoSEQ multiplex PCR; TCRdb's copy has only in-frame clones and lacks some. Among 150,000 to 180,000 clones listed, over 65% were seen once. To note about this clone: Its antigen remains unidentified.

The chain uses TRBV28 and TRBJ2-7; the match to TRBD2 covers 7 bases. Sequencing used PBMCs. The sequence was obtained from a man aged 25 to 45 in good health and CMV-seronegative. CDR3 bases: TGTGCCAGCAGTTCCCCCACAGCGGGGTTCTCCTACGAGCAGTACTTC. It specifies CASSSPTAGFSYEQYF. The entire variable domain, with the rest obtained from reference TRBV28 and TRBJ2-7, is as follows: DVKVTQSSRYLVKRTGEKVFLECVQDMDHENMFWYRQDPGLGLRLIYFSYDVKMKEKGDIPEGYSVSREKKERFSLILESASTNQTSMYLCASSSPTAGFSYEQYFGPGTRLTVT.